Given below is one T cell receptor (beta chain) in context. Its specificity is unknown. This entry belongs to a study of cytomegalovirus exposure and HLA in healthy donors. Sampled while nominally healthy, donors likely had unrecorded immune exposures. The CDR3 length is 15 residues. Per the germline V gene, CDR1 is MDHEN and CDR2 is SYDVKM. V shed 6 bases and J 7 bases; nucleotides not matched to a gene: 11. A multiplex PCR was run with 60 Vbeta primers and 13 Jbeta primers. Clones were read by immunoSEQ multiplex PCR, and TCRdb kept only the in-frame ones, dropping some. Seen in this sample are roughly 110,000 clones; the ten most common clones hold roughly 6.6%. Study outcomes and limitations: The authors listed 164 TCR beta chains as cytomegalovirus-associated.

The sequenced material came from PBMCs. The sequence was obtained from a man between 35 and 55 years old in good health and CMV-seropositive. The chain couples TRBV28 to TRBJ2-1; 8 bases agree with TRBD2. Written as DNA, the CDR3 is TGTGCCAGCAGGCGAGGCGGGAGGAACGGTAATGAGCAGTTCTTC. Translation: CASRRGGRNGNEQFF. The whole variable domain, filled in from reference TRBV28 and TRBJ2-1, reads DVKVTQSSRYLVKRTGEKVFLECVQDMDHENMFWYRQDPGLGLRLIYFSYDVKMKEKGDIPEGYSVSREKKERFSLILESASTNQTSMYLCASRRGGRNGNEQFFGPGTRLTVL.